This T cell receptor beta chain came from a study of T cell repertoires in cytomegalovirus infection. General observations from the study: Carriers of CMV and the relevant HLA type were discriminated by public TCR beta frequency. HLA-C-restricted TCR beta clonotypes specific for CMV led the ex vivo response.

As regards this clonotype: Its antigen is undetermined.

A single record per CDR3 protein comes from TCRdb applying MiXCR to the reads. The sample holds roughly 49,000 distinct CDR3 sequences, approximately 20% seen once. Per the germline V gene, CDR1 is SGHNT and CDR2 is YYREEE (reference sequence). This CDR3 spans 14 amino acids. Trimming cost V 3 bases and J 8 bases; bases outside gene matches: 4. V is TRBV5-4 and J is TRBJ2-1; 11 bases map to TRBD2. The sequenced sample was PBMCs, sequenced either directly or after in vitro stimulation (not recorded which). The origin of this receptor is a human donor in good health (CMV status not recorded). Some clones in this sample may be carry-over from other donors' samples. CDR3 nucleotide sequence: TGTGCCAGCAGCTCCATAGCGGGGGGGGATGAGCAGTTCTTC. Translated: CASSSIAGGDEQFF.